A single sample is the source of the 10 T cell receptor beta chains below, sequenced in a study of shared clonotypes between healthy human individuals. The table came from immunoSEQ multiplex PCR; TCRdb's copy has only in-frame clones and leaves some out. The sample contains about 2.1 million clones, about 93% of which appear only once. CD8 cells classed as naive were CD45RO-negative and positively selected for CCR7, excluding terminally differentiated effector memory CD45RA+ cells. The sequenced sample consisted of naive CD8+ T cells from PBMCs. Receptors were obtained from a man aged 18 to 30 in good health. Some clones in this sample may be carry-over from other donors' samples.

The CDR3 DNA reads TGTGCCAGCAGCTCCGGGACAGTCTCCTACGAGCAGTACTTC. Amino acid sequence: CASSSGTVSYEQYF. V usage is TRBV7-6 and J usage is TRBJ2-7; 7 nucleotides match TRBD1. Germline V gives CDR1 SGHVS, CDR2 FNYEAQ. The CDR3 sequence is 14 residues long. Losses at the gene ends were 4 bases for V and 0 bases for J; bases not matched to a gene: 3.

The rearrangement joins TRBV27 to TRBJ2-2; 11 nucleotides line up with TRBD2. Per germline, CDR1 MNHEY and CDR2 SMNVEV (reference sequence). Trimming cost V 5 bases and J 4 bases; bases outside gene matches: 6. The CDR3 has 16 residues. The CDR3, as DNA: TGTGCCAGCAGTCCCGGGACTAGCGGCCTCACCGGGGAGCTGTTTTTT. As protein: CASSPGTSGLTGELFF.

As DNA, the CDR3 is TGTGCCATCAGTGAGACACCCCCTCCACTAGCGGGGCCCTACAATGAGCAGTTCTTC. It is translated as CAISETPPPLAGPYNEQFF. The chain recombines TRBV10-3 with TRBJ2-1; 10 bases are shared with TRBD2. J was trimmed by 2 bases and V by 2 bases; bases with no gene match: 12. The CDR3 is 19 amino acids. The V gene's germline CDR1 is ENHRY and CDR2 SYGVKD.

The V gene is TRBV14, the J gene TRBJ2-1; a possible D gene is TRBD2 (5 bases). Trimming left V 0 bases short and J 2 bases short, with 8 bases between. This CDR3 has 15 residues. Per the germline V gene, CDR1 is SGHDN and CDR2 is FVKESK. Written as DNA, the CDR3 is TGTGCCAGCAGCCAAGATCCGAGGGCCTACAATGAGCAGTTCTTC. It encodes CASSQDPRAYNEQFF. Using reference TRBV14 and TRBJ2-1 for the parts outside the CDR3, the full variable domain is EAGVTQFPSHSVIEKGQTVTLRCDPISGHDNLYWYRRVMGKEIKFLLHFVKESKQDESGMPNNRFLAERTGGTYSTLKVQPAELEDSGVYFCASSQDPRAYNEQFFGPGTRLTVL.

This chain joins TRBV11-1 and TRBJ2-7; 11 nucleotides agree with TRBD1. The CDR3 length is 16 residues. With V trimmed by 5 bases and J by 6 bases, 12 bases remained unmatched. Germline values: CDR1 SGHAT, CDR2 FQDESV (reference sequence). The CDR3 DNA reads as TGTGCCAGCAGCAACCTTCCTGGACAGGGGGCAGGCGAGCAGTACTTC. This translates into CASSNLPGQGAGEQYF.

The genes are TRBV7-6 and TRBJ2-7; D uncertain. Trimming took 5 bases from V and 2 from J, leaving 13 bases between them. Germline V gene data show CDR1 as SGHVS and CDR2 as FNYEAQ. The CDR3 consists of 14 residues. CDR3 bases: TGTGCCAGCAGCCGAGGCCCCGTAACCTACGAGCAGTACTTC. Translating it yields CASSRGPVTYEQYF.

This clone was counted once. The gene calls are TRBV7-2 and TRBJ1-2, with 11 bases identical to TRBD1. The CDR3 length is 16 residues. After removal of 0 bases from V and 4 bases from J, the junction contained 4 bases not matched to a gene. Germline V lookup: CDR1 SGHTA, CDR2 FQGNSA. The DNA for the CDR3 is TGTGCCAGCAGCTTAGCGCGGACAGGGGGCAGCTATGGCTACACCTTC. This gives the protein CASSLARTGGSYGYTF.

The chain links TRBV19 to TRBJ1-3, with 9 bases matching TRBD1. CDR3 length: 15 residues. Germline V lookup: CDR1 LNHDA, CDR2 SQIVND (reference sequence). Unmatched junction bases numbered 7, after V lost 9 bases and J lost 1 base. DNA for the CDR3: TGTGCCAGCCAACCGGGACAGGGATCTGGAAACACCATATATTTT. Protein: CASQPGQGSGNTIYF. The variable domain in full, with the rest retrieved from reference TRBV19 and TRBJ1-3, is DGGITQSPKYLFRKEGQNVTLSCEQNLNHDAMYWYRQDPGQGLRLIYYSQIVNDFQKGDIAEGYSVSREKKESFPLTVTSAQKNPTAFYLCASQPGQGSGNTIYFGEGSWLTVV.

The rearrangement uses TRBV7-9 and TRBJ2-5; weak D call: TRBD2 (5 bases). CDR1 and CDR2 from the germline V gene are SEHNR and FQNEAQ (reference sequence). This CDR3 contains 14 residues. Deletions cut 4 bases from V and 2 bases from J, with 11 bases between. This CDR3 reads CASSSSEGQETQYF. The DNA of the CDR3 is TGTGCCAGCAGCTCTTCAGAGGGACAAGAGACCCAGTACTTC.

The V call is TRBV6-1, the J call TRBJ2-1; D remains ambiguous. Deletions cut 0 bases from V and 9 bases from J, with 12 bases between. CDR3 length: 14 residues. Germline CDR1 is MNHNS and CDR2 is SASEGT. This CDR3 reads CASSEANPEGEQFF. For the CDR3, the DNA is TGTGCCAGCAGTGAAGCGAATCCGGAAGGTGAGCAGTTCTTC.